This T cell receptor beta chain is from a study of regulatory T cells in long-lasting Graves disease. On this clonotype: Its specificity is not known.

The germline V and J ends were trimmed by 0 bases and 7 bases, with 15 bases remaining between them. The CDR3 loop spans 15 amino acids. In germline, CDR1 is SGHTA, CDR2 FQGNSA. Time point noted: persistent/refractory GD, antithyroid drugs over 5 years with positive TRAb. PBMCs were the source of the RNA used for TCR sequencing. Broader study findings: TRBV28, TRBJ1-2 and TRBJ2-5 were segments that persistent disease favored.

TCR beta libraries were built with iRepertoire HTBI primers and Arm-PCR of CDR3 regions. TCRdb reprocessed the multiplex PCR reads with MiXCR, giving one entry per CDR3 protein. The data contain hundreds of thousands of distinct CDR3 sequences, 20% to 25% of them singletons. The receptor was isolated from a female donor with Graves disease. V is TRBV7-2 and J is TRBJ2-5; no definite D call. The sample consisted of peripheral blood mononuclear cells (PBMCs), taken when the disease was refractory, from a patient treated with antithyroid drugs. The DNA for the CDR3 is TGTGCCAGCAGCTTAGCGTTCGCGGCGGAAGGGACCCAGTACTTC. Amino acids: CASSLAFAAEGTQYF.